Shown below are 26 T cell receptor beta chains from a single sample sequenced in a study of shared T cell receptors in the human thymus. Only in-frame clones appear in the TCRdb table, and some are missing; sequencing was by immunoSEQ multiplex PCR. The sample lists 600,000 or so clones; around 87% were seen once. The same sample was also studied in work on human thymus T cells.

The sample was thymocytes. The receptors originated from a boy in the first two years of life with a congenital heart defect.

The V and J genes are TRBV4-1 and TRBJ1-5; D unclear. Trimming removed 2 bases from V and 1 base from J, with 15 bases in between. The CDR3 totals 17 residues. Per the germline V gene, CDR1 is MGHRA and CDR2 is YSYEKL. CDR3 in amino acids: CASSQFRAAGSNQPQHF. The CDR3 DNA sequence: TGCGCCAGCAGCCAATTCAGAGCCGCAGGAAGCAATCAGCCCCAGCATTTT.

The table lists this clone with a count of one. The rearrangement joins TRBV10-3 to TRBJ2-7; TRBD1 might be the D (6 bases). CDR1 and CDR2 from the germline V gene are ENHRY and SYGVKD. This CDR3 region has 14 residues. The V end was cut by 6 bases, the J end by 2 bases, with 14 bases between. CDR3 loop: CAIRTGQHTYEQYF. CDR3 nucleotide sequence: TGTGCCATCAGAACCGGACAGCACACCTACGAGCAGTACTTC.

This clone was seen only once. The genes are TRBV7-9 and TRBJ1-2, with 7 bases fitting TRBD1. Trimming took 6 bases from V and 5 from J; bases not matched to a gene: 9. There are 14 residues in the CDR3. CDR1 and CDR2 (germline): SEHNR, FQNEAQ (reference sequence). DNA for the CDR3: TGTGCCAGCAGTTTTCTGGACAGGCGGTATGGCTACACCTTC. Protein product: CASSFLDRRYGYTF. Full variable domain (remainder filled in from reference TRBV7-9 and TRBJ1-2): DTGVSQNPRHKITKRGQNVTFRCDPISEHNRLYWYRQTLGQGPEFLTYFQNEAQLEKSRLLSDRFSAERPKGSFSTLEIQRTEQGDSAMYLCASSFLDRRYGYTFGSGTRLTVV.

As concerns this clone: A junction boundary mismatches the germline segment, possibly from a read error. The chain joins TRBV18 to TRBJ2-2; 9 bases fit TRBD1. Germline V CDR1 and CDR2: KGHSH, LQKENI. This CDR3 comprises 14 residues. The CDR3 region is CATSTGGGTGELFF. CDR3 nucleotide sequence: TGTGCCACCTCAACAGGGGGCGGCACCGGGGAGCTGTTTTTT. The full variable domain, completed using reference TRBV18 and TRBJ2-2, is NAGVMQNPRHLVRRRGQEARLRCSPMKGHSHVYWYRQLPEEGLKFMVYLQKENIIDESGMPKERFSAEFPKEGPSILRIQQVVRGDSAAYFCATSTGGGTGELFFGEGSRLTVL.

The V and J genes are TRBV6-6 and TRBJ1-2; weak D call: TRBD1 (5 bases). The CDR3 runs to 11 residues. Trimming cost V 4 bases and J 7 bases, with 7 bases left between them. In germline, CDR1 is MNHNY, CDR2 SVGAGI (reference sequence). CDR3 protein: CASSLGVGYTF. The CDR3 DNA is TGTGCCAGCAGTTTAGGGGTTGGCTACACCTTC.

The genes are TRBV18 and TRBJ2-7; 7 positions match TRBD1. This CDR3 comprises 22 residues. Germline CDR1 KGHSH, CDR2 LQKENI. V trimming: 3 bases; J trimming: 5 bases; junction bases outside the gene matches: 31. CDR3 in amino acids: CASSPFRTGTPRGIQSLNEQYF. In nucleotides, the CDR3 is TGTGCCAGCTCACCTTTTAGGACAGGAACCCCTAGAGGTATTCAAAGCCTGAACGAGCAGTACTTC.

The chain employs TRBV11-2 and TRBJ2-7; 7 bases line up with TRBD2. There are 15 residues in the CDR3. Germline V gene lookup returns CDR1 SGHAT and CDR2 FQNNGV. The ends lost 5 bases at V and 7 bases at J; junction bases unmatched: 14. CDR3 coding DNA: TGTGCCAGCAGCCGACTCTCGGGACTACCCGGAGAGCAGTACTTC. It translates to CASSRLSGLPGEQYF.

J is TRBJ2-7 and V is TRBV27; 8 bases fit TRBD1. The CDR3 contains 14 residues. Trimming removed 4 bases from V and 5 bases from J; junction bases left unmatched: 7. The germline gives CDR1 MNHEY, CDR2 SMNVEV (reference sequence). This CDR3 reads CASSSTGGNHEQYF. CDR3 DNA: TGTGCCAGCAGTTCCACAGGGGGTAACCACGAGCAGTACTTC.

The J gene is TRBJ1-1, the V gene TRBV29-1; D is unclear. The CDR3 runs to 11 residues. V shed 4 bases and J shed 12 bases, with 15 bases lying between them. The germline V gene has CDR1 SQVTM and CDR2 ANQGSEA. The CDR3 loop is CSVASESVTFF. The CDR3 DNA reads TGCAGCGTTGCGTCCGAGTCGGTGACTTTCTTT.

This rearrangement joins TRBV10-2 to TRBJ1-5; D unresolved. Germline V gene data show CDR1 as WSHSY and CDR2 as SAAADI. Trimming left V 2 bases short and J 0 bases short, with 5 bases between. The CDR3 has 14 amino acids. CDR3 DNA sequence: TGCGCCAGCAGTGAGCTCCCTAGCAATCAGCCCCAGCATTTT. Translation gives CASSELPSNQPQHF.

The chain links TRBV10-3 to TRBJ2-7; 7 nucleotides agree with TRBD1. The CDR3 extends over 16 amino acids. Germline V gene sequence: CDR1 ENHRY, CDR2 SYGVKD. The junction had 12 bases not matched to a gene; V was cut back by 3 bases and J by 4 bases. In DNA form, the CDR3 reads TGTGCCATCAGTGACCGGGACAGACACCCGGCTTACGAGCAGTACTTC. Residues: CAISDRDRHPAYEQYF.

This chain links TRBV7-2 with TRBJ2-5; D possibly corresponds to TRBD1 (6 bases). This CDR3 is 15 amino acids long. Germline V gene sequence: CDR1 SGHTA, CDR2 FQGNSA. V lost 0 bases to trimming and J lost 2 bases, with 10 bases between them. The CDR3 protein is CASSLAGHKQETQYF. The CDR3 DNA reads TGTGCCAGCAGCTTAGCGGGACACAAACAAGAGACCCAGTACTTC.

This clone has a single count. The CDR3 DNA reads TGTGCCAGCAGCCAAGAAGGGGATGGTACTGAAGCTTTCTTT. Protein sequence: CASSQEGDGTEAFF. This chain links TRBV14 with TRBJ1-1, with D possibly being TRBD1 (5 bases). CDR1 is SGHDN and CDR2 is FVKESK in the germline V gene. CDR3 length: 14 amino acids. V lost 0 bases and J 5 bases, leaving 10 bases between the germline ends.

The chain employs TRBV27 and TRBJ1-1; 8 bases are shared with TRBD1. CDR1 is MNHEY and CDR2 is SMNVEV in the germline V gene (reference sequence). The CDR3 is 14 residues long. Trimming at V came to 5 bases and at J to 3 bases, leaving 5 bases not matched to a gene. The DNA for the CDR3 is TGTGCCAGCAGTAACCAACAGGGGGACACTGAAGCTTTCTTT. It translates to CASSNQQGDTEAFF.

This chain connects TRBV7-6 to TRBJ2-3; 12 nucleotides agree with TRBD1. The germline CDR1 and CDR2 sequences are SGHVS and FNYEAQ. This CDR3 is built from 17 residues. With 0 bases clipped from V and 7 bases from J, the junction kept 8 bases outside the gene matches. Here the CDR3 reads CASSLAKGQGARNTQYF. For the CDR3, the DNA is TGTGCCAGCAGCTTAGCGAAGGGACAGGGGGCGCGGAATACGCAGTATTTT.

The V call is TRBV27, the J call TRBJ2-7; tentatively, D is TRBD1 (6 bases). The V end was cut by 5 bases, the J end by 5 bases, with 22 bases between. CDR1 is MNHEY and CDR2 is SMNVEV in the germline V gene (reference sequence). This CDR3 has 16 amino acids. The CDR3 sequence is CASSPSRSQGFNEQYF. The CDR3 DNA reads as TGTGCCAGCAGTCCCTCAAGATCACAGGGTTTTAACGAGCAGTACTTC.

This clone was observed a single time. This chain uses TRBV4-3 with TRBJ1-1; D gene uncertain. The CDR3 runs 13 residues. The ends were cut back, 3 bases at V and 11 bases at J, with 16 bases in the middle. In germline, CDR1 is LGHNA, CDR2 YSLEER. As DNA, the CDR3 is TGCGCCAGCAGCCAGACCCAAAAAAGGCGGGCTTTCTTT. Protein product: CASSQTQKRRAFF.

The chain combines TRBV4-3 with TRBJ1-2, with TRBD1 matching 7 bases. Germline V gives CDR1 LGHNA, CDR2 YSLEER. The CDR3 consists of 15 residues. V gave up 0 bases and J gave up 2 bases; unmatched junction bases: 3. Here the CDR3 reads CASSQDSTGNYGYTF. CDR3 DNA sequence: TGCGCCAGCAGCCAAGACTCGACAGGGAACTATGGCTACACCTTC.

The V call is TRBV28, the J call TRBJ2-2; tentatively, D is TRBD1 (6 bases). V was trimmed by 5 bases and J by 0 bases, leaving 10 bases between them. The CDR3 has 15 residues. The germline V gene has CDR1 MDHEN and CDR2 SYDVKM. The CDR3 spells CASSHTGPNTGELFF. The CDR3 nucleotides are TGTGCCAGCAGTCATACAGGGCCGAACACCGGGGAGCTGTTTTTT.

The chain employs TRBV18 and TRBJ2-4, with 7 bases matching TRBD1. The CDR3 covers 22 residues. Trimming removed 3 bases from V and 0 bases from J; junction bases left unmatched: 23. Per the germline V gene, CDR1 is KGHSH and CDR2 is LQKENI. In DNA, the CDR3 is TGTGCCAGCTCACCCCCCCGGGGTCTAGGGGGCGATATCCTCCTAGCCAAAAACATTCAGTACTTC. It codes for CASSPPRGLGGDILLAKNIQYF.

The CDR3 loop is CASNRPDGAGSSGYTF. The CDR3 DNA reads TGTGCCAGCAACCGGCCTGATGGGGCAGGCTCGTCTGGCTACACCTTC. The chain links TRBV7-2 to TRBJ1-2; TRBD1 is a possible D gene (5 bases). The CDR3 loop spans 16 amino acids. Germline values: CDR1 SGHTA, CDR2 FQGNSA. V was cut by 7 bases and J by 7 bases, with 25 bases left in between.

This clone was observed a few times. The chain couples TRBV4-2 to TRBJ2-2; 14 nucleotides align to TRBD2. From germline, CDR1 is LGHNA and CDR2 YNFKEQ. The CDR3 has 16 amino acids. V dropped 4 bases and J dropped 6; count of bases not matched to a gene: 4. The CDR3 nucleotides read TGTGCCAGCAGCCCCCGGACTAGCGGGAGGTCCGGGGAGCTGTTTTTT. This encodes CASSPRTSGRSGELFF.

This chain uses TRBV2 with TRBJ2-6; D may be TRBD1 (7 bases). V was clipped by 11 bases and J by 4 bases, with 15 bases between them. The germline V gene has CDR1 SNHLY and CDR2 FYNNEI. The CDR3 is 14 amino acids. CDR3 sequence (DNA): TGTGCCCAGGAGGGGGCGGACGGGGCCAACGTCCTGACTTTC. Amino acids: CAQEGADGANVLTF. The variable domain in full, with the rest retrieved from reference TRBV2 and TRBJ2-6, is EPEVTQTPSHQVTQMGQEVILRCVPISNHLYFYWYRQILGQKVEFLVSFYNNEISEKSEIFDDQFSVERPDGSNFTLKIRSTKLEDSAMYFCAQEGADGANVLTFGAGSRLTVL.

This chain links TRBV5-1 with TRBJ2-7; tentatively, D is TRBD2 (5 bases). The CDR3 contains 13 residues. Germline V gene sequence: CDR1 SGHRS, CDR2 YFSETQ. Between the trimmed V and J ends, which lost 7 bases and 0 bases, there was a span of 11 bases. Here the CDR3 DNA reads TGCGCCAGCTCTAGAGGGAGCTCCTACGAGCAGTACTTC. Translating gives CASSRGSSYEQYF.

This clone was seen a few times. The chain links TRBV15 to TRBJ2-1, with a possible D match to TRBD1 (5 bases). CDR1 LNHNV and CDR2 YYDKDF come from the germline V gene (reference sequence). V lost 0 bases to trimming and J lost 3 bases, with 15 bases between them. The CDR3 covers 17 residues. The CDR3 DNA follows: TGTGCCACCAGCAGAGATAGTCGTGGGGCCAACTACAATGAGCAGTTCTTC. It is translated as CATSRDSRGANYNEQFF.

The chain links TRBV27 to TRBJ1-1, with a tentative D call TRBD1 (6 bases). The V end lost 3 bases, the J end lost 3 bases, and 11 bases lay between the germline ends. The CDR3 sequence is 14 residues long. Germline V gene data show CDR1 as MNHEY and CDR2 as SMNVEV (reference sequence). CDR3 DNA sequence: TGTGCCAGCAGTTTCAGGGGAGATGACACTGAAGCTTTCTTT. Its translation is CASSFRGDDTEAFF.